The T cell receptor (beta chain) under discussion was sequenced for a study of T cell responses to AZD1222 COVID-19 vaccine (dated by TCRdb to the early 2020s). The study in broad terms: A total of just over 230 trial participants underwent TCR sequencing, of whom under 220 had received two doses of AZD1222 and 26 had received two doses of the MenACWY control vaccine. Trial participants were enrolled by age into subgroups of 18-55, 56-69 and 70-plus years, and about 150, 27 and 61 TCR-sequenced participants, respectively, were included in these subgroups.

Overall study results and their limits: Most participants were white British and females outnumbered males, and the authors suggested that clonal diversity may have been underestimated. Because no day 14 peak-response samples were available, repertoires were characterized only after the peak T cell response. After two AZD1222 doses, spike-specific TCR breadth and depth were significantly higher than at day 0 and than in MenACWY recipients. Nearly half of unique spike-specific TCRs reportedly recognized epitopes outside regions mutated in the B.1.351 and B.1.1.7 variants. The vaccine-associated CD4 TCRs covered the entire spike protein, and the dominant responses fell in regions 160-218 and 743-854. Conclusions about previously exposed vaccinees are limited, since just six AZD1222 recipients were seropositive for SARS-CoV-2 at baseline. The 56-69-year group was small, and its depth increase did not reach significance, likely because of low power.

The CDR3 regions of human TCRbeta chains were analyzed by immunosequencing. The authors processed their data as follows. Repertoire TCRs were checked for matches against a reference library of SARS-CoV-2-specific TCRs that had been generated using the MIRA antigen-specificity platform. Breadth was defined as the fraction of unique TCRs that were SARS-CoV-2-associated, and depth was defined as the fraction of total T cells that were SARS-CoV-2-associated. Using the MIRA data, each spike-specific TCR was mapped to the spike region that the TCR reacts to and placed in a CD4 or CD8 class. Log10-transformed breadth and depth values were compared by one-way ANOVA with Sidak's multiple comparisons tests. Not all clones reach the TCRdb copy of this immuneACCESS table, which keeps in-frame sequences only. Checked studies attribute under half of the gap to unresolved V genes and leave the rest unexplained. V and J calls and clone size are given by that table; D and trimming were obtained from the DNA. Recorded for this sample are 45,000 to 55,000 clones; 79% of them occurred a single time. The top ten hold 20% to 25% of the sample.

This clone has more than one count but fewer than ten. Its cognate antigen has yet to be identified. Nothing much larger sits one base from this clone, and base qualities are not available. The time point label here, explained by the study, means: baseline before first vaccination. In light of the paper, this sample's treatment or condition label describes: meningococcal conjugate vaccine given as trial control. The vaccinee samples were drawn from two UK trials, COV001 and COV002, one of which was a single-blind randomized controlled phase 2/3 trial testing AZD1222 (ChAdOx1 nCoV-19) in healthy adults. Trial participant PBMC samples were collected at day 0 and day 28 after the second dose for TCRbeta chain sequencing. V is cut by 1 base and J by 3 bases, and the space between the germline ends is 11 bases. From its cysteine to its phenylalanine, the CDR3 spans 14 amino acids. Only CDR3 DNA remains: 42 bases, in frame from the first base. Looking up the germline V gene yields CDR1 SGHRS and CDR2 YFSETQ.

The material sequenced was peripheral blood, taken on day 0 of MenACWY control vaccination. This sequence uses TRBV5-1 and TRBJ2-7; the D gene cannot be resolved reliably. The TCR sequence derives from an adult in good health. The CDR3 in this case is CASSLLASDYEQYF. The nucleotide sequence reads TGCGCCAGCAGCTTGCTCGCTTCCGACTACGAGCAGTACTTC.